Included here is one TCR beta chain sequence, with context. No antigen is known for it. No base quality information exists; no much larger clone differs at one position. CDR1 SNHLY and CDR2 FYNNEI are derived from the germline V gene. CDR3 length: 16 amino acids, cysteine to phenylalanine. Just the 48-base CDR3 DNA is kept, in frame starting at base 1. V lost 5 bases and J lost 8 bases; the stretch between them is 21 bases long. Receptor libraries were prepared by the immunoSEQ multiplex PCR assay. Entries here come from immuneACCESS through TCRdb and include only in-frame sequences with V and J called. Some clones fail to appear in such tables; in the studies checked, an unresolved V gene covers under half of the shortfall, and the cause of the remainder is unknown. Present in this sample are roughly 560,000 clones, approximately 80% of which were seen just once. About 0.013% of the sample is taken by the ten largest.

The record originates from a study of shared T cell receptors in the human thymus (dated by TCRdb to the early 2020s). Some background on the complete study: The study investigated the way shared, self-reactive T-cell receptor alpha chains are produced in the human thymus.

The sample was also linked to a second study, of human thymus T cells. The second study also describes: Donors were immunologically healthy infants undergoing open corrective cardiac surgery for congenital heart defects in Finland. Thymus tissue was collected as surgical resects that were removed during corrective cardiac surgery. Biased V and J gene segment usage appeared to be present in both thymic and peripheral blood repertoires. The related research reported highly overlapping thymic TCR repertoires among unrelated individuals. The study used roughly eight infant thymus samples plus four related peripheral blood samples to characterize TCR alpha and beta repertoires. The infant donors were 7 to 244 days old, and the cohort included roughly six males and two females. Thymocytes were mechanically released from the tissue and were stored as pellets of 10-30 million cells at -70 degrees C. A QIAsymphony instrument was used to extract genomic DNA from frozen cell pellets. The immunoSEQ multiplex PCR assay was used to amplify the TCRB and TCRAD loci from a standardized quantity of quality-controlled genomic DNA. Amplicons spanned the V(D)J region at a length sufficient to cover the CDR3 and identify V and J genes. Through the commercial immunoSEQ service, the amplicons were sequenced on an Illumina platform. Corrections for primer bias and sequencing errors followed previously described methods, while TCRAD and TCRB definitions were based on the IMGT database. immunoSEQ Analyzer 3.0 and VDJTools were used for repertoire analysis, which covered basic statistics, V/J segment usage, diversity estimates, rarefaction and pairwise overlap. To estimate diversity, the Chao1, ChaoE, Efron-Thisted, Shannon and inverse Simpson indices were applied, and diversity was also estimated on datasets down-sampled to the smallest sample. Repertoire overlap used strict matching of CDR3 nucleotide sequence, V gene and J gene, with Jaccard-based multidimensional scaling clustering. On average, thymus samples gave hundreds of thousands of unique TCRB clonotypes, whereas blood samples gave 75,000 to 95,000.

The sequence derives from a boy in the first two years of life with a congenital heart defect. Donor details come from another sample of the same person, matched by shared clones. Rearrangement joined TRBV2 to TRBJ2-2; the D gene is possibly TRBD2, with 6 bases matching. Sequenced: thymocytes. The nucleotides read TGTGCCAGCAGTTCTAGAGCGGGTCCCACGATGGGGGAGCTGTTTTTT. This sequence encodes CASSSRAGPTMGELFF.